Following are 32 T cell receptor beta chains from one sample sequenced in a study of blood T cell repertoires in COVID-19 (TCRdb year 2020). Library method: the immunoSEQ multiplex PCR assay. The table comes from immuneACCESS by way of TCRdb, which keeps in-frame sequences with V and J called. Part of the clones is missing from these tables; in studies checked, under half for an unresolved V gene and the rest for unknown reasons. The table for this sample lists 300,000 to 350,000 clones; approximately 90% of them were counted only once. Jointly, the top ten make up approximately 2.2% of the sample. Sequencing was performed on peripheral blood. The origin of the receptors is a man younger than 35 with active or convalescent COVID-19.

This clone was seen a few times. CDR3: CASSLSDSRYSNQPQHF. CDR3 in DNA: TGTGCCAGCAGTTTATCGGACAGCCGTTATAGCAATCAGCCCCAGCATTTT. The chain recombines TRBV28 with TRBJ1-5; possibly TRBD1 for D (6 bases). The germline V and J ends were trimmed by 1 base and 0 bases, with 13 bases remaining between them. Germline loops: CDR1 MDHEN, CDR2 SYDVKM. The CDR3 has 17 amino acids.

This chain uses TRBV4-1 with TRBJ2-5, with 10 bases aligning to TRBD2. Losses at the gene ends were 4 bases for V and 5 bases for J; bases not matched to a gene: 7. Looked up from germline, CDR1 is MGHRA and CDR2 is YSYEKL. CDR3 size: 15 residues. CDR3 in DNA: TGCGCCAGCAGCCTGGAGCGGGGGGGCCCTGAGACCCAGTACTTC. Translated, it gives CASSLERGGPETQYF.

This chain uses TRBV19 with TRBJ2-2, with D tentatively TRBD1 (6 bases). V was clipped by 6 bases and J by 5 bases, with 13 bases between them. The CDR3 is 14 residues long. Germline assignment: CDR1 LNHDA and CDR2 SQIVND (reference sequence). Here the CDR3 reads CASRDRRITGELFF. CDR3 coding DNA: TGTGCCAGTAGGGACAGAAGAATAACCGGGGAGCTGTTTTTT.

The chain links TRBV28 to TRBJ1-6, with TRBD1 matching 7 bases. Germline V CDR1 and CDR2: MDHEN, SYDVKM. The CDR3 consists of 16 residues. V lost 2 bases to trimming and J lost 3 bases; unmatched junction nucleotides: 4. The CDR3 protein is CASSLAGTVYNSPLHF. DNA for the CDR3: TGTGCCAGCAGTTTAGCGGGGACAGTCTATAATTCACCCCTCCACTTT.

This chain's CDR3 is CASSFTSYSSYEQYF. The CDR3 region has the DNA TGTGCCAGCAGTTTTACTAGCTATTCCTCCTACGAGCAGTACTTC. The J gene is TRBJ2-7, the V gene TRBV7-2, with a tentative D call TRBD2 (6 bases). Germline-derived CDR1 and CDR2 are SGHTA and FQGNSA. The CDR3 runs 15 residues. Trimming pared 6 bases from V and 0 bases from J, leaving 15 bases between.

This clone showed up just a few times. This chain uses TRBV7-2 with TRBJ1-1; possible D gene TRBD1, 6 bases. V was cut by 0 bases and J by 2 bases, with 19 bases left in between. CDR1 SGHTA and CDR2 FQGNSA come from the germline V gene. The CDR3 spans 18 residues. The CDR3 nucleotides are TGTGCCAGCAGCTTAGCCTCCGGGACATTCTACCTAAACACTGAAGCTTTCTTT. The encoded protein is CASSLASGTFYLNTEAFF.

The CDR3 is CASSQWAGGRNSNQPQHF. CDR3 nucleotide sequence: TGTGCCAGCAGCCAATGGGCAGGGGGTCGGAATAGCAATCAGCCCCAGCATTTT. The chain has TRBV16 and TRBJ1-5; 7 positions match TRBD1. Germline trimming cut 1 base from V and 0 bases from J; bases unmatched to any gene: 9. Germline CDR1 KGHSY, CDR2 FQNENV. This CDR3 has 18 residues.

The gene calls are TRBV27 and TRBJ1-2; D call uncertain. V was pared by 4 bases and J by 8 bases, with 14 bases between. Germline V gives CDR1 MNHEY, CDR2 SMNVEV (reference sequence). The CDR3 has 13 amino acids. DNA of the CDR3: TGTGCCAGCAGTTCCGGTAATCGAGGGGGCTACACCTTC. Translation gives CASSSGNRGGYTF.

This clone appeared a single time. The genes are TRBV6-5 and TRBJ2-7; 7 bases map to TRBD2. With 5 bases clipped from V and 2 bases from J, the junction kept 6 bases outside the gene matches. This CDR3 comprises 14 residues. Germline lookup yields CDR1 MNHEY and CDR2 SVGAGI. CDR3 in amino acids: CASSRGTTTYEQYF. CDR3 nucleotides: TGTGCCAGCAGTAGAGGGACTACCACCTACGAGCAGTACTTC.

This chain connects TRBV2 to TRBJ2-2; D is unclear. The CDR3 spans 15 residues. Trimming left V 3 bases short and J 6 bases short, with 14 bases between. Looked up from germline, CDR1 is SNHLY and CDR2 is FYNNEI. CDR3 amino acids: CASSDDKLGPGELFF. The CDR3, as DNA: TGTGCCAGCAGTGACGATAAGCTAGGCCCCGGGGAGCTGTTTTTT.

The gene calls are TRBV28 and TRBJ1-4; tentative D call: TRBD1 (6 bases). CDR1 is MDHEN, CDR2 SYDVKM, per germline. CDR3 length equals 16 residues. V was pared by 3 bases and J by 6 bases, with 17 bases between. CDR3 DNA sequence: TGTGCCAGCAGTTTGTGGGCGGGGGCGCCGGATGAAAAACTGTTTTTT. This translates into CASSLWAGAPDEKLFF.

V gene TRBV10-3 combines with J gene TRBJ2-3, with 11 bases aligning to TRBD2. Trimming took 11 bases from V and 3 from J; bases not matched to a gene: 4. This CDR3 is built from 13 residues. Germline CDR1 is ENHRY and CDR2 is SYGVKD. CDR3 residues: CAVSGGATDTQYF. The CDR3 region has the DNA TGTGCCGTTAGCGGGGGGGCGACAGATACGCAGTATTTT.

The chain is built from TRBV19 and TRBJ1-5; D is undetermined. CDR3 length: 16 amino acids. V lost 3 bases and J 0 bases, leaving 12 bases between the germline ends. Germline loops: CDR1 LNHDA, CDR2 SQIVND (reference sequence). CDR3 region: CASSILGRTSNQPQHF. The CDR3 DNA is TGTGCCAGTAGTATTCTTGGGAGAACTAGCAATCAGCCCCAGCATTTT.

Here the CDR3 DNA reads TGCAGCGCCGGGACAGAGGGTGGCTACACCTTC. Protein: CSAGTEGGYTF. This rearrangement joins TRBV29-1 to TRBJ1-2, with TRBD1 matching over 7 bases. J lost 7 bases, V lost 7 bases, and 6 bases had no gene match. CDR3 length: 11 amino acids. Germline values: CDR1 SQVTM, CDR2 ANQGSEA. Variable domain in full (rest from reference TRBV29-1 and TRBJ1-2): SAVISQKPSRDICQRGTSLTIQCQVDSQVTMMFWYRQQPGQSLTLIATANQGSEATYESGFVIDKFPISRPNLTFSTLTVSNMSPEDSSIYLCSAGTEGGYTFGSGTRLTVV.

V and J are TRBV27 and TRBJ2-3, with 7 bases that match TRBD1. Trimming at V came to 6 bases and at J to 3 bases, leaving 6 bases not matched to a gene. Per germline, CDR1 MNHEY and CDR2 SMNVEV (reference sequence). The CDR3 runs 14 residues. Written as DNA, the CDR3 is TGTGCCAGCAGCTACAGGGGTTCTACAGATACGCAGTATTTT. As protein: CASSYRGSTDTQYF.

The rearrangement joins TRBV18 to TRBJ2-3; TRBD2 matches at 7 bases. The CDR3 runs to 14 residues. The germline gives CDR1 KGHSH, CDR2 LQKENI. Trimming at V came to 2 bases and at J to 4 bases, leaving 3 bases not matched to a gene. CDR3 coding DNA: TGTGCCAGCTCACCAGGACTAGAGGCAGATACGCAGTATTTT. It translates to CASSPGLEADTQYF. The variable domain in full, completed from reference TRBV18 and TRBJ2-3, reads NAGVMQNPRHLVRRRGQEARLRCSPMKGHSHVYWYRQLPEEGLKFMVYLQKENIIDESGMPKERFSAEFPKEGPSILRIQQVVRGDSAAYFCASSPGLEADTQYFGPGTRLTVL.

The J gene is TRBJ1-1, the V gene TRBV5-6, with D perhaps matching TRBD1 (6 bases). Trimming removed 0 bases from V and 1 base from J, with 10 bases in between. CDR3 length: 15 amino acids. Per the germline V gene, CDR1 is SGHDT and CDR2 is YYEEEE. DNA of the CDR3: TGTGCCAGCAGCTTGGACCCACAGGGGAACACTGAAGCTTTCTTT. Amino acids: CASSLDPQGNTEAFF.

The V and J genes are TRBV6-5 and TRBJ1-2, with a possible D match to TRBD1 (5 bases). V lost 6 bases, J lost 8 bases, and 22 bases lay in between. CDR1 is MNHEY, CDR2 SVGAGI, per germline. This CDR3 region has 15 residues. DNA for the CDR3: TGTGCCAGCAGGAGGCGACAGTTCCAGCAAATGGGCTACACCTTC. Its translation is CASRRRQFQQMGYTF.

The chain links TRBV19 to TRBJ1-3, with no clear D. The CDR3 has 13 amino acids. The germline gives CDR1 LNHDA, CDR2 SQIVND (reference sequence). The ends were cut back, 4 bases at V and 0 bases at J, with 4 bases in the middle. CDR3 amino acids: CASSTYSGNTIYF. CDR3 nucleotide sequence: TGTGCCAGTAGTACTTACTCTGGAAACACCATATATTTT.

As to this clone: Compared with germline, one end of the junction differs, possibly owing to a read error. The chain employs TRBV27 and TRBJ2-7; TRBD2 might be the D (6 bases). The CDR3 has 14 residues. CDR1 MNHEY and CDR2 SMNVEV come from the germline V gene (reference sequence). Here the CDR3 reads CASSPSGTGVSGVF. For the CDR3, the DNA is TGTGCCAGCAGTCCCTCCGGGACGGGGGTATCGGGGGTCTTC.

The chain uses TRBV4-1 and TRBJ1-1; D is perhaps TRBD1 (5 bases). The ends were cut back, 5 bases at V and 3 bases at J, with 16 bases in the middle. This CDR3 has 15 residues. In germline, CDR1 is MGHRA, CDR2 YSYEKL. The CDR3 DNA sequence: TGCGCCAGCAGCGCGGGGGGTGGGGTCCACACTGAAGCTTTCTTT. The encoded protein is CASSAGGGVHTEAFF.

J is TRBJ2-1 and V is TRBV12-5, with D tentatively TRBD2 (5 bases). The CDR3 runs to 17 residues. V was pared by 1 base and J by 6 bases, with 19 bases between. Germline CDR1 and CDR2: LGHNT and FRNRAP. The CDR3 here is CASGLGRGYGPVNEQFF. CDR3 DNA sequence: TGTGCTAGTGGTTTGGGCCGAGGGTATGGGCCTGTCAATGAGCAGTTCTTC.

This chain joins TRBV7-3 and TRBJ2-3; tentatively, D is TRBD1 (6 bases). V dropped 5 bases and J dropped 2 bases, with 17 bases sitting between them. The CDR3 is 16 residues long. Germline loops: CDR1 SGHTA, CDR2 FQGTGA. As DNA, the CDR3 is TGTGCCAGCAGCCCCAGGTCCCAGGGGTCCACAGATACGCAGTATTTT. Residues: CASSPRSQGSTDTQYF. The whole variable domain, remainder taken from reference TRBV7-3 and TRBJ2-3, is GAGVSQTPSNKVTEKGKYVELRCDPISGHTALYWYRQSLGQGPEFLIYFQGTGAADDSGLPNDRFFAVRPEGSVSTLKIQRTERGDSAVYLCASSPRSQGSTDTQYFGPGTRLTVL.

The CDR3 DNA follows: TGTGCCAGTAGTATTAGACTGGAAGAGGTTGGCTCCTACAATGAGCAGTTCTTC. This translates into CASSIRLEEVGSYNEQFF. The gene calls are TRBV19 and TRBJ2-1; the D is unclear. V lost 3 bases and J lost 0, with 18 bases in between. Germline CDR1 and CDR2: LNHDA and SQIVND (reference sequence). The CDR3 runs to 18 residues.

The J gene is TRBJ2-1, the V gene TRBV4-3; perhaps TRBD1 as D (5 bases). Between the trimmed V and J ends, which lost 1 base and 0 bases, there was a span of 13 bases. CDR1 is LGHNA, CDR2 YSLEER, per germline. The CDR3 length is 17 residues. DNA for the CDR3: TGCGCCAGCAGCCAAGCCCTCCGACAGAGCTCCTACAATGAGCAGTTCTTC. This codes for CASSQALRQSSYNEQFF.

V and J are TRBV27 and TRBJ2-2, with D possibly matching TRBD2 (5 bases). Trimming shortened V by 5 bases and J by 5 bases, and 15 bases separated the two germline ends. CDR1 is MNHEY, CDR2 SMNVEV, per germline (reference sequence). The CDR3 is 15 residues long. Here the CDR3 DNA reads TGTGCCAGCAGTCCCCCCTCGCGGGCAACCGGGGAGCTGTTTTTT. It translates to CASSPPSRATGELFF.

The gene calls are TRBV9 and TRBJ1-4; tentative D call: TRBD1 (6 bases). V lost 3 bases to trimming and J lost 10 bases, with 19 bases between them. The CDR3 is 15 amino acids. Germline V gene lookup returns CDR1 SGDLS and CDR2 YYNGEE. CDR3: CASSEDSGEWGKLFF. Here the CDR3 DNA reads TGTGCCAGCAGCGAGGACAGTGGGGAATGGGGAAAACTGTTTTTT.

V and J are TRBV11-3 and TRBJ2-1; 11 bases agree with TRBD2. CDR3 length equals 15 residues. V was pared by 1 base and J by 8 bases, with 4 bases of the junction left unmatched. Germline V gene data show CDR1 as SGHNT and CDR2 as YENEEA. The CDR3 bases are TGTGCCAGCAGCTTAGGGGCGACTAGCGGGGATGAGCAGTTCTTC. As protein: CASSLGATSGDEQFF.

V usage is TRBV6-1 and J usage is TRBJ2-5; TRBD2 might be the D (5 bases). Germline values: CDR1 MNHNS, CDR2 SASEGT. This CDR3 region has 14 residues. The V end lost 2 bases, the J end lost 5 bases, and 12 bases lay between the germline ends. CDR3 region: CASSELTSGETQYF. CDR3 sequence (DNA): TGTGCCAGCAGTGAACTAACGTCGGGGGAGACCCAGTACTTC.

The chain couples TRBV5-6 to TRBJ2-2; TRBD1 is a possible D gene (6 bases). This CDR3 spans 17 amino acids. V was pared by 2 bases and J by 2 bases, with 16 bases between. CDR1 is SGHDT and CDR2 is YYEEEE in the germline V gene. CDR3 in amino acids: CASSLSPGTPNTGELFF. CDR3 DNA sequence: TGTGCCAGCAGCTTATCCCCCGGGACACCTAACACCGGGGAGCTGTTTTTT.

The rearrangement links TRBV5-1 to TRBJ2-3, with 7 bases matching TRBD2. Germline loops: CDR1 SGHRS, CDR2 YFSETQ. V was pared by 5 bases and J by 4 bases, with 7 bases of the junction left unmatched. This CDR3 region has 14 residues. CDR3 in amino acids: CASRPRGGPDTQYF. CDR3 coding DNA: TGCGCCAGCAGGCCCCGGGGAGGGCCAGATACGCAGTATTTT. Full variable domain (rest looked up from reference TRBV5-1 and TRBJ2-3): KAGVTQTPRYLIKTRGQQVTLSCSPISGHRSVSWYQQTPGQGLQFLFEYFSETQRNKGNFPGRFSGRQFSNSRSEMNVSTLELGDSALYLCASRPRGGPDTQYFGPGTRLTVL.

This rearrangement joins TRBV21-1 to TRBJ1-5; the D call in the table, TRBD1, was not verified against the DNA. TRBV21-1 corresponds to a pseudogene. CDR3 length: 18 residues. DNA for the CDR3: TGTGCCAGCAGCAATGGTGACCGGGACAGGGAACGGAATCAGCCCCAGCATTTT. Its protein is CASSNGDRDRERNQPQHF.